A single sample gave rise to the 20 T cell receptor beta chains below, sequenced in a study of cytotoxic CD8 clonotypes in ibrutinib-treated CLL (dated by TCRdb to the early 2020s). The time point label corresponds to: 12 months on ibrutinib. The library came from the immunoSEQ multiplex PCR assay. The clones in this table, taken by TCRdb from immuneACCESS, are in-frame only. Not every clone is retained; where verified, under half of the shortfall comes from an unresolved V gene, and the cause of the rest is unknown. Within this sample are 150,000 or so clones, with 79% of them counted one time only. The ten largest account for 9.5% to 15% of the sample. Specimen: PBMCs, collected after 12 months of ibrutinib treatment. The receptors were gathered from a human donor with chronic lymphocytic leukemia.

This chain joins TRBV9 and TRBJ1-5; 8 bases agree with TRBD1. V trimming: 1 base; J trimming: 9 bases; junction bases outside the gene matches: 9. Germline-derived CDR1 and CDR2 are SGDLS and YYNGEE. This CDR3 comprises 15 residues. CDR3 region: CASSVSGDRTRPQHF. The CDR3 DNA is TGTGCCAGCAGCGTATCTGGGGACAGGACCCGGCCCCAGCATTTT.

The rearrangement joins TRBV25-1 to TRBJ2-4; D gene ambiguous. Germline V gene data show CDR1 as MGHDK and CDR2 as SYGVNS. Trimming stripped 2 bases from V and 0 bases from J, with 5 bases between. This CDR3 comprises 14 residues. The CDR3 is CASSEGIAKNIQYF. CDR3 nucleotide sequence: TGTGCCAGCAGTGAAGGAATAGCCAAAAACATTCAGTACTTC. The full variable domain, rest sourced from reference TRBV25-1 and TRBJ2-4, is EADIYQTPRYLVIGTGKKITLECSQTMGHDKMYWYQQDPGMELHLIHYSYGVNSTEKGDLSSESTVSRIRTEHFPLTLESARPSHTSQYLCASSEGIAKNIQYFGAGTRLSVL.

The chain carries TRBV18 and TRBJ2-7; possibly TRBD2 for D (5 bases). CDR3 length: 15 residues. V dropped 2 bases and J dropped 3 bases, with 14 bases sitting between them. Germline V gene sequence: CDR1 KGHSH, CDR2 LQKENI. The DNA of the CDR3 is TGTGCCAGCTCACCATCCTCAAATGCGGGCTACGAGCAGTACTTC. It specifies CASSPSSNAGYEQYF.

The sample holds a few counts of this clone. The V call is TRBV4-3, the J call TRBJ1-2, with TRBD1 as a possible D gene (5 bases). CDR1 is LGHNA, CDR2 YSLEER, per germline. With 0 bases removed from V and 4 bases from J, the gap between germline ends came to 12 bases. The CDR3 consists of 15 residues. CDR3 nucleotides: TGCGCCAGCAGCCAAGAATGGCAGGGTGCCTATGGCTACACCTTC. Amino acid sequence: CASSQEWQGAYGYTF.

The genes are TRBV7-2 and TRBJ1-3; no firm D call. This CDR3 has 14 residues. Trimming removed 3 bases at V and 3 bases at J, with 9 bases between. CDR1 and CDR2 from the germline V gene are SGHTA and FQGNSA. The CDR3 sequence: CASSLRVLGNTIYF. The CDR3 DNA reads TGTGCCAGCAGCTTGCGGGTACTTGGAAACACCATATATTTT.

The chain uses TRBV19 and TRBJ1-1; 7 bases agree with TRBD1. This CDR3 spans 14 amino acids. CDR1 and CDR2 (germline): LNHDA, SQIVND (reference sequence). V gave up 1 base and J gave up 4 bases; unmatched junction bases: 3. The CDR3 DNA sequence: TGTGCCAGTAGTATAGTTACAGGGGTCACTGAAGCTTTCTTT. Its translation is CASSIVTGVTEAFF. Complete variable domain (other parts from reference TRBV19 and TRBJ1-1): DGGITQSPKYLFRKEGQNVTLSCEQNLNHDAMYWYRQDPGQGLRLIYYSQIVNDFQKGDIAEGYSVSREKKESFPLTVTSAQKNPTAFYLCASSIVTGVTEAFFGQGTRLTVV.

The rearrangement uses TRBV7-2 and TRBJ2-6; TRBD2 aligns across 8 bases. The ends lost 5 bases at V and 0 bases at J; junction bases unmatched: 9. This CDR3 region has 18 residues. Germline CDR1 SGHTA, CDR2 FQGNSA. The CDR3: CASSTQTSGDSGANVLTF. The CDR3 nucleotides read TGTGCCAGCAGCACACAAACTAGCGGAGACTCTGGGGCCAACGTCCTGACTTTC.

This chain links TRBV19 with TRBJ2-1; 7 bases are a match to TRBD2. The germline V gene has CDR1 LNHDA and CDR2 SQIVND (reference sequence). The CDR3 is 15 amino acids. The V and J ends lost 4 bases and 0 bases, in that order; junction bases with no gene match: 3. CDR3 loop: CASSTRGNSYNEQFF. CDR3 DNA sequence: TGTGCCAGTAGTACGCGGGGGAACTCCTACAATGAGCAGTTCTTC.

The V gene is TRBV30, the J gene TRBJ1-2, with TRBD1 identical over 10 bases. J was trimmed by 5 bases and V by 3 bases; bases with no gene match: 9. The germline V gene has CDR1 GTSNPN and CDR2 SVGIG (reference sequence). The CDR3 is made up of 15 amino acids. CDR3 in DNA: TGTGCCTGGAGGAGACAGGGGGCCGAGGGGTATGGCTACACCTTC. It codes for CAWRRQGAEGYGYTF.

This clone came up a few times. CDR3 sequence: CASKGPAGGGELFF. The CDR3 coding sequence is TGTGCCAGTAAAGGCCCAGCGGGAGGTGGGGAGCTGTTTTTT. The rearrangement links TRBV19 to TRBJ2-2, with 9 nucleotides matching TRBD2. Germline V gene data show CDR1 as LNHDA and CDR2 as SQIVND (reference sequence). This CDR3 is 14 amino acids long. The V gene end was trimmed by 7 bases and the J gene end by 8 bases; junction bases not matched to a gene: 8.

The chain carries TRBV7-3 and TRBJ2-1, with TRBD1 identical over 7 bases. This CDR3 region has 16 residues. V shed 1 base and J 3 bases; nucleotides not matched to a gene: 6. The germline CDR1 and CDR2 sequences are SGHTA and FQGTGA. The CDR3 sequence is CASSLREGAFYNEQFF. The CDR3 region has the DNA TGTGCCAGCAGCTTAAGAGAGGGGGCATTCTACAATGAGCAGTTCTTC.

The CDR3 loop is CASSYRDSTYEQYF. The CDR3 DNA reads as TGTGCCAGCAGCTACCGGGACAGTACCTACGAGCAGTACTTC. The rearrangement joins TRBV7-2 to TRBJ2-7; 7 bases agree with TRBD1. The CDR3 contains 14 residues. CDR1 and CDR2 from the germline V gene are SGHTA and FQGNSA. J lost 2 bases, V lost 4 bases, and 5 bases had no gene match.

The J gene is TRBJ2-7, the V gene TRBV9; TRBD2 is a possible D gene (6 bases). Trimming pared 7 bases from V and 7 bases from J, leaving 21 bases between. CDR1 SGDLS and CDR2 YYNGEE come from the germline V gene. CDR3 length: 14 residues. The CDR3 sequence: CASSGGGMSEEQYF. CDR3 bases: TGTGCCAGCTCTGGTGGGGGGATGAGTGAAGAGCAGTACTTC.

In DNA form, the CDR3 reads TGTGCCACCAGCAGAGAGTCGGACTTCTACAATGAGCAGTTCTTC. It encodes CATSRESDFYNEQFF. V usage is TRBV15 and J usage is TRBJ2-1, with a possible D match to TRBD2 (5 bases). V lost 0 bases and J lost 3, with 9 bases in between. The CDR3 spans 15 residues. The germline V gene encodes CDR1 LNHNV and CDR2 YYDKDF (reference sequence).

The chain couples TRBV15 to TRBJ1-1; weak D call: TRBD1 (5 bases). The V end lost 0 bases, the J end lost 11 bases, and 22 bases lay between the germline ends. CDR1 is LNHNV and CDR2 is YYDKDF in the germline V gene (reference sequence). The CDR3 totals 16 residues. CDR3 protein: CATSRDLGRASGSAFF. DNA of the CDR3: TGTGCCACCAGCAGAGATTTAGGCCGGGCCTCAGGGTCCGCTTTCTTT.

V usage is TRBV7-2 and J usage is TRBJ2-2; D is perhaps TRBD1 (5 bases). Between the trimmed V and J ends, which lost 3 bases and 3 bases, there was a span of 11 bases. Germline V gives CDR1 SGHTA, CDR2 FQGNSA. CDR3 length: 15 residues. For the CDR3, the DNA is TGTGCCAGCAGCTTCAGGGTGATTTACACCGGGGAGCTGTTTTTT. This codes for CASSFRVIYTGELFF.

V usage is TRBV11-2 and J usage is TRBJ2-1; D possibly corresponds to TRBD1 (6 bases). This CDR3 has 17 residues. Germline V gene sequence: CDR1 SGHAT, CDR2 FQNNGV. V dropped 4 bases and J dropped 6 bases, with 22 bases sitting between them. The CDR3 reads CASSSRGRGLIGNEQFF. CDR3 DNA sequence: TGTGCCAGCAGCTCCCGAGGCAGGGGCTTAATCGGCAATGAGCAGTTCTTC. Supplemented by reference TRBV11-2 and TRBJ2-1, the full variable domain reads EAGVAQSPRYKIIEKRQSVAFWCNPISGHATLYWYQQILGQGPKLLIQFQNNGVVDDSQLPKDRFSAERLKGVDSTLKIQPAKLEDSAVYLCASSSRGRGLIGNEQFFGPGTRLTVL.

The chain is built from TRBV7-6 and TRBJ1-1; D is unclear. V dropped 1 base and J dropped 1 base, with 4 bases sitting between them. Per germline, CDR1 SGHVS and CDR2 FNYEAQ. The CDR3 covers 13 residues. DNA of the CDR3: TGTGCCAGCAGCTTAGAAGGGAACACTGAAGCTTTCTTT. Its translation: CASSLEGNTEAFF.

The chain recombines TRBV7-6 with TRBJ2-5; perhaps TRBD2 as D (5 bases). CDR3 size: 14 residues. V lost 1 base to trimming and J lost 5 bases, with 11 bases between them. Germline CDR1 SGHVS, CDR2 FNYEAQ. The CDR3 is CASSLGESRETQYF. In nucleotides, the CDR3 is TGTGCCAGCAGCTTAGGGGAGAGTAGGGAGACCCAGTACTTC.

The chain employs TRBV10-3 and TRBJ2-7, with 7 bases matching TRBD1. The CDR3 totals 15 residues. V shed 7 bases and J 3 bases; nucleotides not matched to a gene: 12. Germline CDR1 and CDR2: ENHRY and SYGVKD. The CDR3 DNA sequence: TGTGCCATCACCAATAGACAGGGCGGTATCTACGAGCAGTACTTC. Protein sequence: CAITNRQGGIYEQYF.